The 2 T cell receptor beta chains given below trace back to one sample, sequenced in a study of graft-versus-host responses after intestinal transplantation. Their specific antigens are unknown. Assay used: immunoSEQ multiplex PCR; TCRdb lists only in-frame clones, some missing. The repertoire holds 120,000 or so clones, around 93% seen once, with 0.45% to 0.65% in the top ten. The specimen was unstimulated CD8+ T cells sorted from spleen or lymph node cells, collected before intestinal transplant. These TCRs come from a human donor who received an intestinal transplant.

The rearrangement links TRBV29-1 to TRBJ2-3; D possibly corresponds to TRBD1 (6 bases). The germline V and J ends were trimmed by 5 bases and 6 bases, with 18 bases remaining between them. Germline V gives CDR1 SQVTM, CDR2 ANQGSEA. The CDR3 runs to 14 residues. The DNA of the CDR3 is TGCAGCGTTCGCGGACAGATTAATAGGGATACGCAGTATTTT. Translating it yields CSVRGQINRDTQYF.

The V gene is TRBV6-4, the J gene TRBJ1-1, with D uncertain. The CDR3 totals 9 residues. Germline CDR1 reads MRHNA; CDR2 reads SNTAGT. Trimming cost V 7 bases and J 10 bases, with 7 bases left between them. For the CDR3, the DNA is TGTGCCAGCATTAAAATAGCTTTCTTT. It yields the protein CASIKIAFF.